The 19 T cell receptor beta chains below come from one sample, sequenced in a study of PD-1 blockade in classical Hodgkin lymphoma. The time point: cycle 4 day 1 (C4D1), after 5 to 7 weeks of nivolumab. All patients experienced relapse after autologous stem cell transplantation, and brentuximab vedotin exposure was variable. Sequenced by immunoSEQ multiplex PCR; TCRdb stores in-frame clones only, minus some. The sample consists of 25,000 to 35,000 clones, around three quarters of them appearing once. Sequencing used peripheral blood mononuclear cells (PBMCs), obtained before the fourth cycle of nivolumab. Receptors were obtained from a human donor with classical Hodgkin lymphoma.

The CDR3: CASSEEGRGYSQAYEQYF. The CDR3 bases are TGTGCCAGCAGTGAAGAGGGGAGGGGGTACAGTCAAGCCTACGAGCAGTACTTC. The rearrangement joins TRBV6-1 to TRBJ2-5; perhaps TRBD2 as D (7 bases). The J call may be in error: the DNA end matches TRBJ2-7 better. CDR1 is MNHNS and CDR2 is SASEGT in the germline V gene. This CDR3 is built from 18 residues.

The chain employs TRBV30 and TRBJ1-3; TRBD1 might be the D (5 bases). The V gene's germline CDR1 is GTSNPN and CDR2 SVGIG (reference sequence). Trimming pared 0 bases from V and 4 bases from J, leaving 13 bases between. The CDR3 is made up of 15 amino acids. The CDR3 DNA follows: TGTGCCTGGAGTGTGATGGGACGGTGGGGAAACACCATATATTTT. Translation gives CAWSVMGRWGNTIYF.

To note about this clone: The sample has other DNA sequences that encode this CDR3 too. The V gene is TRBV5-6, the J gene TRBJ1-1, with no clear D. The ends were cut back, 0 bases at V and 0 bases at J, with 15 bases in the middle. CDR1 and CDR2 from the germline V gene are SGHDT and YYEEEE. The CDR3 spans 17 residues. The CDR3 is CASSLGETRIMNTEAFF. In nucleotides, the CDR3 is TGTGCCAGCAGCTTGGGGGAAACCAGGATTATGAACACTGAAGCTTTCTTT.

The chain recombines TRBV9 with TRBJ2-3; the match to TRBD1 covers 11 bases. V lost 6 bases to trimming and J lost 4 bases; unmatched junction nucleotides: 13. The CDR3 contains 17 residues. CDR1 SGDLS and CDR2 YYNGEE come from the germline V gene. CDR3 amino acids: CASTPHGGTGGADTQYF. Written as DNA, the CDR3 is TGTGCCAGCACCCCTCACGGGGGGACAGGGGGTGCAGATACGCAGTATTTT.

V gene TRBV28 combines with J gene TRBJ2-3; TRBD2 aligns across 11 bases. The V gene end was trimmed by 5 bases and the J gene end by 1 base; junction bases not matched to a gene: 5. CDR1 is MDHEN, CDR2 SYDVKM, per germline. The CDR3 sequence is 16 residues long. CDR3 DNA sequence: TGTGCCAGCAGTCTACTAGCGGGAGTGGGCACAGATACGCAGTATTTT. It is translated as CASSLLAGVGTDTQYF.

The rearrangement uses TRBV7-4 and TRBJ2-5, with TRBD2 as a possible D gene (5 bases). V was shortened by 6 bases and J by 3 bases, with 14 bases between the two germline ends. Germline CDR1 SGHVT, CDR2 SQSDAQ. The CDR3 spans 14 residues. For the CDR3, the DNA is TGTGCCAGCAGTCAGTTATTGGGAGAAGAGACCCAGTACTTC. Translation gives CASSQLLGEETQYF.

The chain has TRBV18 and TRBJ1-3; D is undetermined. Trimming shortened V by 2 bases and J by 0 bases, and 8 bases separated the two germline ends. The CDR3 totals 15 residues. Germline CDR1 KGHSH, CDR2 LQKENI. This CDR3 reads CASSPNSNSGNTIYF. CDR3 sequence (DNA): TGTGCCAGCTCACCAAACTCGAACTCTGGAAACACCATATATTTT.

J is TRBJ2-3 and V is TRBV28, with TRBD1 identical over 8 bases. The CDR3 is 15 residues long. Germline CDR1 reads MDHEN; CDR2 reads SYDVKM. V shed 5 bases and J 2 bases; nucleotides not matched to a gene: 6. Written as DNA, the CDR3 is TGTGCCAGCAGTCTCAGGACAGGGTTCACAGATACGCAGTATTTT. Translated, it gives CASSLRTGFTDTQYF.

J is TRBJ2-1 and V is TRBV29-1, with D possibly matching TRBD1 (6 bases). Germline CDR1 reads SQVTM; CDR2 reads ANQGSEA. The CDR3 runs 12 residues. Between the trimmed V and J ends, which lost 4 bases and 8 bases, there was a span of 12 bases. CDR3 nucleotides: TGCAGCGTTGCCAGGGGCTTCGATGAGCAGTTCTTC. Translation gives CSVARGFDEQFF.

The chain combines TRBV9 with TRBJ1-4, with D uncertain. In germline, CDR1 is SGDLS, CDR2 YYNGEE. V was cut by 0 bases and J by 4 bases, with 10 bases left in between. This CDR3 has 15 amino acids. In nucleotides, the CDR3 is TGTGCCAGCAGCGTAGGAGGCCCCTTTAATGAAAAACTGTTTTTT. This gives the protein CASSVGGPFNEKLFF.

The CDR3 DNA is TGTGCCAGTAAAAGACAGGGAGCTAACTATGGCTACACCTTC. Encoded protein: CASKRQGANYGYTF. The V and J genes are TRBV19 and TRBJ1-2, with TRBD1 matching over 7 bases. Germline assignment: CDR1 LNHDA and CDR2 SQIVND (reference sequence). The CDR3 sequence is 14 residues long. The junction had 5 bases not matched to a gene; V was cut back by 7 bases and J by 0 bases.

This chain uses TRBV7-9 with TRBJ2-6; D gene unclear. Germline-derived CDR1 and CDR2 are SEHNR and FQNEAQ (reference sequence). V was clipped by 1 base and J by 3 bases, with 7 bases between them. CDR3 length equals 15 residues. CDR3 amino acids: CASSLGGFGANVLTF. The CDR3 DNA is TGTGCCAGCAGCTTAGGGGGTTTTGGGGCCAACGTCCTGACTTTC.

The chain carries TRBV19 and TRBJ2-1; no clear D. The germline V gene has CDR1 LNHDA and CDR2 SQIVND (reference sequence). The CDR3 loop spans 11 amino acids. V was clipped by 3 bases and J by 8 bases, with 5 bases between them. DNA of the CDR3: TGTGCCAGTAGTATTAACTATGAGCAGTTCTTC. It encodes CASSINYEQFF.

The rearrangement joins TRBV4-1 to TRBJ2-7, with D perhaps TRBD1 (5 bases). The CDR3 runs 14 residues. Germline lookup yields CDR1 MGHRA and CDR2 YSYEKL. Between the trimmed V and J ends, which lost 0 bases and 6 bases, there was a span of 12 bases. For the CDR3, the DNA is TGCGCCAGCAGCCAAGAATCAGGGCTAGGCGAGCAGTACTTC. Translation: CASSQESGLGEQYF.

This clone is classed as medium-sized (0.01 to 0.1%). The DNA of the CDR3 is TGTGCCAGCAGCCCCCGACTAGCCCCAGATACGCAGTATTTT. This codes for CASSPRLAPDTQYF. The rearrangement joins TRBV5-4 to TRBJ2-3; the match to TRBD2 covers 7 bases. Germline V gene lookup returns CDR1 SGHNT and CDR2 YYREEE (reference sequence). With 4 bases clipped from V and 4 bases from J, the junction kept 6 bases outside the gene matches. This CDR3 region has 14 residues.

This clone turned up a few times. The genes are TRBV13 and TRBJ2-3; 9 bases fit TRBD2. J was trimmed by 5 bases and V by 2 bases; bases with no gene match: 11. The length of the CDR3 is 17 residues. Germline CDR1 PRHDT, CDR2 FYEKMQ (reference sequence). This CDR3 is CASSLSVAGVGGDTQYF. DNA of the CDR3: TGTGCCAGCAGCTTATCTGTAGCGGGAGTGGGTGGAGATACGCAGTATTTT.

V gene TRBV5-1 combines with J gene TRBJ2-7, with a possible D match to TRBD1 (6 bases). The CDR3 spans 13 residues. Trimming removed 0 bases from V and 6 bases from J, with 10 bases in between. Germline V gives CDR1 SGHRS, CDR2 YFSETQ. Written as DNA, the CDR3 is TGCGCCAGCAGCTTGGGCGTAGGGGGCGAGCAGTACTTC. Translated: CASSLGVGGEQYF.

V usage is TRBV7-8 and J usage is TRBJ1-4; D not certain. The CDR3 extends over 15 amino acids. Trimming cost V 4 bases and J 7 bases, with 16 bases left between them. CDR1 and CDR2 from the germline V gene are SGHVS and FQNEAQ. CDR3 coding DNA: TGTGCCAGCAGCTCGCCGGAGGGATATGGTGAAAAACTGTTTTTT. Protein: CASSSPEGYGEKLFF. Using reference TRBV7-8 and TRBJ1-4 for the parts outside the CDR3, the full variable domain is GAGVSQSPRYKVAKRGQDVALRCDPISGHVSLFWYQQALGQGPEFLTYFQNEAQLDKSGLPSDRFFAERPEGSVSTLKIQRTQQEDSAVYLCASSSPEGYGEKLFFGSGTQLSVL.

CDR3 amino acids: CASSDGHEQYF. In nucleotides, the CDR3 is TGTGCCAGCAGTGACGGCCACGAGCAGTACTTC. The chain carries TRBV6-4 and TRBJ2-7; D ambiguous. This CDR3 spans 11 amino acids. The germline gives CDR1 MRHNA, CDR2 SNTAGT. V dropped 2 bases and J dropped 5 bases, with 4 bases sitting between them.